Shown below are 9 T cell receptor beta chains from a single sample sequenced in a study of glioma-infiltrating T cells. TCR alpha and beta CDR3 regions were amplified from RNA using iRepertoire nested multiplex PCR. TCRdb called the multiplex PCR reads again in MiXCR, with one record for every CDR3 protein. Among around 390,000 distinct CDR3 sequences listed, roughly two fifths were seen once. The sequenced material came from glioma tissue, nonneoplastic brain tissue, or PBMCs (not recorded which). The receptors shown here come from a human donor with low-grade glioma or glioblastoma, undergoing nonglioma brain surgery, or in good health (not recorded which).

This clonotype has a count of ten or more. In DNA, the CDR3 is TGTGCCAGCACCCCACAGGGGGCTTTGGAGACCCAGTACTTC. Translating gives CASTPQGALETQYF. The genes are TRBV28 and TRBJ2-5; 9 positions match TRBD1. Germline loops: CDR1 MDHEN, CDR2 SYDVKM. V gave up 7 bases and J gave up 5 bases; unmatched junction bases: 8. This CDR3 is built from 14 residues.

The chain joins TRBV28 to TRBJ1-1; no definite D call. The CDR3 is 12 residues long. The V gene's germline CDR1 is MDHEN and CDR2 SYDVKM. Trimming took 6 bases from V and 4 from J, leaving 9 bases between them. The CDR3 nucleotides are TGTGCCAGCAGCCGAAGGGCCACTGAAGCTTTCTTT. Amino acids: CASSRRATEAFF. The entire variable domain, with the rest obtained from reference TRBV28 and TRBJ1-1, is as follows: DVKVTQSSRYLVKRTGEKVFLECVQDMDHENMFWYRQDPGLGLRLIYFSYDVKMKEKGDIPEGYSVSREKKERFSLILESASTNQTSMYLCASSRRATEAFFGQGTRLTVV.

Many counts were recorded for this clonotype. The chain uses TRBV4-1 and TRBJ1-2; possible D gene TRBD1, 6 bases. The CDR3 spans 14 residues. The germline CDR1 and CDR2 sequences are MGHRA and YSYEKL. V gave up 0 bases and J gave up 13 bases, with 18 bases separating them. The CDR3 loop is CASSQEVGQTAITF. CDR3 DNA sequence: TGCGCCAGCAGCCAAGAGGTGGGACAAACTGCTATCACCTTC.

This clonotype was seen a handful of times. CDR3 sequence (DNA): TGCAGTGCTAGAACTCCTACCAGGGGGGGGTACACCGGGGAGCTGTTTTTT. This sequence encodes CSARTPTRGGYTGELFF. J is TRBJ2-2 and V is TRBV20-1; either TRBD1 or TRBD2 may supply D (7 bases each). V lost 2 bases and J lost 3, with 19 bases in between. The CDR3 is 17 amino acids. Germline V gene data show CDR1 as DFQATT and CDR2 as SNEGSKA (reference sequence).

The CDR3 nucleotides read TGTGCCCTAAAGGGAGACACAGATACGCAGTATTTT. Translated, it gives CALKGDTDTQYF. V usage is TRBV2 and J usage is TRBJ2-3, with D possibly TRBD2 on 5 matching bases. CDR3 length equals 12 residues. Germline V gene lookup returns CDR1 SNHLY and CDR2 FYNNEI. The germline V and J ends were trimmed by 11 bases and 2 bases, with 11 bases remaining between them.

Comment on this clonotype: This may be a read error: a much more frequent sequence differs by one nucleotide. The chain couples TRBV27 to TRBJ1-5; no definite D call. From germline, CDR1 is MNHEY and CDR2 SMNVEV (reference sequence). The CDR3 runs to 14 residues. CDR3 protein: CASSRLPIGQPRHF. CDR3 nucleotides: TGTGCCAGCAGTCGACTTCCTATTGGCCAGCCCCGGCATTTT.

In nucleotides, the CDR3 is TGTGCCAGTAGTCTACCGGACAGATTCATTACGCATCAGCCCCAGCATTTT. It translates to CASSLPDRFITHQPQHF. The gene calls are TRBV19 and TRBJ1-5; D might be TRBD1 (6 bases). Germline loops: CDR1 LNHDA, CDR2 SQIVND (reference sequence). This CDR3 comprises 17 residues. Trimming took off 5 bases at V and 5 bases at J, with 22 bases between the two ends.

On this clonotype: The conserved closing phenylalanine or tryptophan is absent in this CDR3, likely reflecting a read error. The chain has TRBV20-1 and TRBJ2-7; 14 bases map to TRBD2. V lost 2 bases and J lost 5; bases outside the gene matches: 17. The CDR3 consists of 19 residues. The V gene's germline CDR1 is DFQATT and CDR2 SNEGSKA (reference sequence). In nucleotides, the CDR3 is TGCAGTGCTAGACTCCCCCCCGGGACTAGCGGGAGCCGACCTGACGAGCAGTACCTC. Its translation: CSARLPPGTSGSRPDEQYL.

The chain joins TRBV10-3 to TRBJ2-7; perhaps D is TRBD1 or TRBD2 (7 bases each). This CDR3 is built from 15 residues. The germline V gene has CDR1 ENHRY and CDR2 SYGVKD. Trimming cost V 8 bases and J 6 bases, with 23 bases left between them. The CDR3 DNA sequence: TGTGCCATCTCGCGGGGGCAGGGGGAAAGCGGCGAGCAGTACTTC. It translates to CAISRGQGESGEQYF.